This entry lists 7 T cell receptor beta chains sequenced from one sample in a study of cytomegalovirus exposure and HLA in healthy donors. PCR was performed using 60 Vbeta and 13 Jbeta primers. Profiling relied on immunoSEQ multiplex PCR, and the TCRdb table lists in-frame clones only, not all of them. Of under 95,000 clones listed, about three quarters are singletons. The sequenced material came from PBMCs. Every receptor here comes from a male donor in good health and CMV-seronegative.

The V and J genes are TRBV5-4 and TRBJ2-1, with 8 bases lining up with TRBD2. This CDR3 contains 14 residues. Per germline, CDR1 SGHNT and CDR2 YYREEE (reference sequence). V lost 7 bases, J lost 3 bases, and 6 bases stayed unmatched. CDR3 DNA: TGTGCCAGCCGTGCGACTAGCGACTACAATGAGCAGTTCTTC. This codes for CASRATSDYNEQFF.

This clone was seen only once. This chain connects TRBV18 to TRBJ1-1, with 9 positions matching TRBD1. V lost 1 base, J lost 6 bases, and 6 bases stayed unmatched. This CDR3 region has 15 residues. Germline V gene data show CDR1 as KGHSH and CDR2 as LQKENI. As DNA, the CDR3 is TGTGCCAGCTCACCACGGGACAGGGCGGGGGCTGAAGCTTTCTTT. Protein product: CASSPRDRAGAEAFF.

The chain couples TRBV15 to TRBJ2-1; TRBD1 matches 9 bases. The CDR3 consists of 16 residues. Germline loops: CDR1 LNHNV, CDR2 YYDKDF (reference sequence). V lost 1 base to trimming and J lost 2 bases; unmatched junction nucleotides: 3. CDR3 sequence reads: CATSRVGTGTYNEQFF. The CDR3 DNA follows: TGTGCCACCAGCAGAGTCGGGACAGGGACCTACAATGAGCAGTTCTTC. The full variable domain, completed using reference TRBV15 and TRBJ2-1, is DAMVIQNPRYQVTQFGKPVTLSCSQTLNHNVMYWYQQKSSQAPKLLFHYYDKDFNNEADTPDNFQSRRPNTSFCFLDIRSPGLGDTAMYLCATSRVGTGTYNEQFFGPGTRLTVL.

The chain joins TRBV4-2 to TRBJ1-5; D is unclear. Trimming took 1 base from V and 9 from J, leaving 10 bases between them. CDR3 length equals 13 residues. Germline lookup yields CDR1 LGHNA and CDR2 YNFKEQ. For the CDR3, the DNA is TGTGCCAGCAGCCAAGGGTATGGTAGGCCCCAGCATTTT. Protein: CASSQGYGRPQHF.

Points on this clone: Given the absence of the conserved phenylalanine or tryptophan at the CDR3 end, a read error is likely. The gene calls are TRBV5-6 and TRBJ2-7; TRBD1 agrees at 10 bases. V lost 4 bases, J lost 6 bases, and 13 bases stayed unmatched. The germline V gene encodes CDR1 SGHDT and CDR2 YYEEEE. CDR3 length: 16 residues. CDR3 bases: TGTGCCAGCAGCACTAGACAGGGGGCGTCTCTTAGCGAGCAGTACCTC. Protein product: CASSTRQGASLSEQYL.

The chain combines TRBV29-1 with TRBJ2-2, with 9 nucleotides matching TRBD1. The CDR3 spans 14 residues. J was trimmed by 6 bases and V by 7 bases; bases with no gene match: 9. The V gene's germline CDR1 is SQVTM and CDR2 ANQGSEA. This CDR3 reads CSATGTGRAGELFF. CDR3 coding DNA: TGCAGCGCCACCGGGACAGGGAGGGCCGGGGAGCTGTTTTTT.

V gene TRBV7-6 combines with J gene TRBJ1-1, with TRBD1 identical over 8 bases. CDR3 size: 14 residues. V lost 5 bases to trimming and J lost 1 base; unmatched junction nucleotides: 3. The germline V gene encodes CDR1 SGHVS and CDR2 FNYEAQ. The CDR3 protein is CASSMTGANTEAFF. The CDR3 DNA is TGTGCCAGCAGCATGACAGGGGCGAACACTGAAGCTTTCTTT.